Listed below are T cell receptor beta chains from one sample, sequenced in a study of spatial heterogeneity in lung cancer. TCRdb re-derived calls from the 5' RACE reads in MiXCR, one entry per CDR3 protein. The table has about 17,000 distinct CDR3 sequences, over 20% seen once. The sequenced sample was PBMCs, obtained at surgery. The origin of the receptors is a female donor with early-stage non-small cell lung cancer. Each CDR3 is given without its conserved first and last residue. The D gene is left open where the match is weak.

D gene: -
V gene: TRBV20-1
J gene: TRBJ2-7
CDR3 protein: SASGRLYEQY

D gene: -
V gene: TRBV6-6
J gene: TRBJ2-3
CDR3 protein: ASKQASTDTQY

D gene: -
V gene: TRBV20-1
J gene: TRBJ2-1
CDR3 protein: SARGYLGVGSYNEQF

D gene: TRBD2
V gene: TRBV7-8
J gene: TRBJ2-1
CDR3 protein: ASLTLGSGRASEQF

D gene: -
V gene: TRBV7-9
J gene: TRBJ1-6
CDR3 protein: ASSSSQGSDSPLH

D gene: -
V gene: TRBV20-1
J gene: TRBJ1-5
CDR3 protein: GTGIPHQPQH

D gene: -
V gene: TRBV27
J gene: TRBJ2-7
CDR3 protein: ASSLKGDAYEQY

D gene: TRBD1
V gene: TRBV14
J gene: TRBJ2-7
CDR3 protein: ASSQGRQGAREQY

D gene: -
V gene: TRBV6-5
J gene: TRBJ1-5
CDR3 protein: ASSLTGISWPQH

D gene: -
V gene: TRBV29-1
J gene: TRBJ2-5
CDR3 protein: SFTRETQY

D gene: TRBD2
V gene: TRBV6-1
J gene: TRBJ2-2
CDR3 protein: ASSPSSGGNTGELF